These T cell receptor beta chains were read from a single sample in a study of OX40 agonist ivuxolimab in advanced cancers. The protocol was immunoSEQ multiplex PCR, while the TCRdb copy is restricted to in-frame clones and leaves out a portion. In the table there are about 27,000 clones, about 87% of which are singletons. The material was CD4+ or CD8+ T cells sorted from blood, obtained in a trial of the OX40 agonist ivuxolimab. Source of these receptors: an adult with an advanced solid tumor such as melanoma, head and neck, liver or kidney cancer. The CDR3 runs from the conserved cysteine through the conserved F or W. D genes are given only for firm matches. Only some rows state a clone size, as once, few, many or a class for expanded clones.

>TRBJ2-1|TRBD1|.|TRBV6-5
CASRQGHYNEQFF
TGTGCCAGTAGACAGGGGCATTACAATGAGCAGTTCTTC
>TRBJ2-1|.|.|TRBV5-4
CASSFGRRSSYNEQFF
TGTGCCAGCAGCTTCGGGCGCCGCAGCTCCTACAATGAGCAGTTCTTC
>TRBJ2-7|.|medium-sized|TRBV4-1
CASSHLGGQYF
TGCGCCAGCAGCCACCTTGGAGGGCAGTACTTC
>TRBJ1-5|.|few|TRBV7-3
CASSLTGSREPQHF
TGTGCCAGCAGCTTAACGGGCTCTCGCGAGCCCCAGCATTTT
>TRBJ2-5|TRBD1|.|TRBV5-5
CASSLEPGGWETQYF
TGTGCCAGCAGCTTGGAGCCAGGGGGATGGGAGACCCAGTACTTC
>TRBJ2-7|.|.|TRBV7-8
CASSNRDPGSEQYF
TGTGCCAGCAGCAACCGGGACCCAGGGAGCGAGCAGTACTTC
>TRBJ2-7|TRBD1|.|TRBV5-1
CASSLGTGTSYEQYF
TGCGCCAGCAGCCTAGGGACAGGGACCTCCTACGAGCAGTACTTC
>TRBJ2-6|.|.|TRBV7-6
CASSSFFSGANVLTF
TGTGCCAGCAGTTCTTTCTTCTCTGGGGCCAACGTCCTGACTTTC
>TRBJ2-7|.|.|TRBV9
CASSEHPGPEDYEQYF
TGTGCCAGCAGCGAGCACCCTGGGCCGGAAGACTACGAGCAGTACTTC
>TRBJ2-7|TRBD1|.|TRBV27
CASSLSQTGSSYEQYF
TGTGCCAGCAGTTTATCCCAGACAGGGAGTTCCTACGAGCAGTACTTC
>TRBJ2-3|TRBD1|.|TRBV27
CASTGQTHTQYF
TGTGCCAGCACGGGACAGACGCATACGCAGTATTTT
>TRBJ2-1|.|.|TRBV27
CASRFGSATVEQFF
TGTGCCAGCAGGTTTGGGTCAGCCACTGTCGAGCAGTTCTTC
>TRBJ2-7|TRBD1|.|TRBV19
CASSIDDRGYEQYF
TGTGCCAGTAGTATCGACGACAGGGGCTACGAGCAGTACTTC
>TRBJ2-5|.|.|TRBV28
CASSIPGGQETQYF
TGTGCCAGCAGTATCCCCGGCGGACAAGAGACCCAGTACTTC
>TRBJ2-2|.|.|TRBV2
CASSERGFTGELFF
TGTGCCAGCAGTGAAAGGGGGTTCACCGGGGAGCTGTTTTTT
>TRBJ1-1|.|.|TRBV7-6
CASSLDDLTEAFF
TGTGCCAGCAGCTTAGACGATCTCACTGAAGCTTTCTTT
>TRBJ2-1|.|.|TRBV27
CASSGRGSYNEQFF
TGTGCCAGCAGTGGAAGGGGTTCCTACAATGAGCAGTTCTTC
>TRBJ2-1|.|.|TRBV6-1
CASSGRGDYNEQFF
TGTGCCAGCAGTGGTCGGGGTGATTACAATGAGCAGTTCTTC
>TRBJ1-1|.|.|TRBV4-1
CASSPSPGTGLIVAFF
TGCGCCAGCAGCCCGTCCCCCGGGACCGGACTGATAGTAGCTTTCTTT
>TRBJ1-2|.|.|TRBV4-1
CASSHNQGANYGYTF
TGCGCCAGCAGCCATAATCAGGGAGCCAACTATGGCTACACCTTC
>TRBJ1-5|.|.|TRBV28
CASRHTGRNQPQHF
TGTGCCAGCAGACACACAGGGAGAAATCAGCCCCAGCATTTT
>TRBJ2-1|.|.|TRBV5-1
CASSLTMKYNEQFF
TGCGCCAGCAGCCTCACAATGAAATACAATGAGCAGTTCTTC
>TRBJ2-7|.|.|TRBV4-3
CASSQGTSSYEQYF
TGCGCCAGCAGCCAGGGGACATCCTCCTACGAGCAGTACTTC
>TRBJ2-1|.|.|TRBV9
CASSGKSGGADEQFF
TGTGCCAGCAGCGGCAAAAGTGGGGGGGCCGATGAGCAGTTCTTC
>TRBJ1-4|TRBD1|.|TRBV7-9
CASSETGLVNEKLFF
TGTGCCAGCAGCGAGACAGGGTTAGTTAATGAAAAACTGTTTTTT
>TRBJ1-1|.|.|TRBV14
CASSRSPGGHRNTEAFF
TGTGCCAGCAGCCGATCCCCCGGGGGACACAGGAACACTGAAGCTTTCTTT
>TRBJ2-7|TRBD2|.|TRBV27
CASSHGGGTYEQYF
TGTGCCAGCAGTCACGGCGGGGGGACCTACGAGCAGTACTTC